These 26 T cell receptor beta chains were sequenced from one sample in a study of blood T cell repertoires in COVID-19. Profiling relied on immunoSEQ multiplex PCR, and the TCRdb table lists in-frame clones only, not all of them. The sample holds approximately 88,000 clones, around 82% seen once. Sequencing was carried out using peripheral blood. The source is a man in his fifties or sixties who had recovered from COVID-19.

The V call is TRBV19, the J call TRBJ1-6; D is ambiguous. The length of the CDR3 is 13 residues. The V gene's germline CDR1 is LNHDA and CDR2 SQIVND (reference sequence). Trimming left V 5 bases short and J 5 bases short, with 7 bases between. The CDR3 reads CASSPTDNSPLHF. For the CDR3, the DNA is TGTGCCAGTAGTCCCACAGATAATTCACCCCTCCACTTT.

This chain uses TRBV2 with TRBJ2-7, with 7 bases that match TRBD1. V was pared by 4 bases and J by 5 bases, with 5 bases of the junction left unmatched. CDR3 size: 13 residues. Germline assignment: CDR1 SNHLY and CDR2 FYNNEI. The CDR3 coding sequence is TGTGCCAGCAGTGCCCAGGGGGTTAACGAGCAGTACTTC. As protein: CASSAQGVNEQYF.

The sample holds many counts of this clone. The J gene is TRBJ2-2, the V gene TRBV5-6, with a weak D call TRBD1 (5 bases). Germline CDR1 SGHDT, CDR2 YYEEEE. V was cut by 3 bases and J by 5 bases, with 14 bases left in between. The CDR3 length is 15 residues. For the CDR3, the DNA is TGTGCCAGCAGCTCTAGGGGAAGGAATACCGGGGAGCTGTTTTTT. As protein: CASSSRGRNTGELFF.

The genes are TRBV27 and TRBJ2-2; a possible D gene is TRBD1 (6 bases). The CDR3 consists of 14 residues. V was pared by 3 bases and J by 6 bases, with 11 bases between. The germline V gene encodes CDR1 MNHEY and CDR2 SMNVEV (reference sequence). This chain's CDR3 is CASSFTSGAGELFF. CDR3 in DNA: TGTGCCAGCAGTTTTACTTCAGGGGCCGGGGAGCTGTTTTTT.

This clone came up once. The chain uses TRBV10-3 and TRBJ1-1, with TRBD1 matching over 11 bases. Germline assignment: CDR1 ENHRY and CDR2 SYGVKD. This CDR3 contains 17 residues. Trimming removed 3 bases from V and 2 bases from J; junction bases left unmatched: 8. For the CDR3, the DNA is TGTGCCATCAGTGATACGGGACAGGGGGTTGCCAACACTGAAGCTTTCTTT. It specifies CAISDTGQGVANTEAFF.

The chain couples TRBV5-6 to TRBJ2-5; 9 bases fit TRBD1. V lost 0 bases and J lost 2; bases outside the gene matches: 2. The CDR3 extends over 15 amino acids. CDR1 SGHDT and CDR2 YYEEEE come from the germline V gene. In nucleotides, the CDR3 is TGTGCCAGCAGCTTGGCCGGGACAGGGCAAGAGACCCAGTACTTC. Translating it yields CASSLAGTGQETQYF.

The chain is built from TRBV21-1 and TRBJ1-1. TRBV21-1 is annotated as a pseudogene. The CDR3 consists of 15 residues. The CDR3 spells CASSKEPFMNTEAFF. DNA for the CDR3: TGTGCCAGCAGCAAAGAGCCGTTCATGAACACTGAAGCTTTCTTT.

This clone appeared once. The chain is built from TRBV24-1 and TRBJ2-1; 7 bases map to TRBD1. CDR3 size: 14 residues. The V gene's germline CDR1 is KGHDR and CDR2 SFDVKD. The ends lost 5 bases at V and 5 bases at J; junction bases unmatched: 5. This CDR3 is CATSGTGLDNEQFF. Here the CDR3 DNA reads TGTGCCACCAGTGGGACAGGCCTGGACAATGAGCAGTTCTTC.

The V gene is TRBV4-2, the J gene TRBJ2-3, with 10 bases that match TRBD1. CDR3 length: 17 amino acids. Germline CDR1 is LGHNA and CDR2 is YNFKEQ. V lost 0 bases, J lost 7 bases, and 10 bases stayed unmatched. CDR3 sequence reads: CASSQDGGQGYVNTQYF. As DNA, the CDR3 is TGTGCCAGCAGCCAAGACGGGGGACAGGGGTATGTAAATACGCAGTATTTT.

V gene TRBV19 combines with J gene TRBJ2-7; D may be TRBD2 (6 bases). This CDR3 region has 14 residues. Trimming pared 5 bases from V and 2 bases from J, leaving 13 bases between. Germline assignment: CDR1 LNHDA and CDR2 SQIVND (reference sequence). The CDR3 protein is CASSEPGLTYEQYF. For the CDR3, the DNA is TGTGCCAGTAGTGAACCGGGACTTACCTACGAGCAGTACTTC.

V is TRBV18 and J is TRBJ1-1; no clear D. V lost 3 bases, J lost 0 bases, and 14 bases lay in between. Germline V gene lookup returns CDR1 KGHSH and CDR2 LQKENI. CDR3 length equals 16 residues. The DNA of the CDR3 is TGTGCCAGCTCACCCCTCCGGGAAGGTCTGAACACTGAAGCTTTCTTT. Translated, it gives CASSPLREGLNTEAFF. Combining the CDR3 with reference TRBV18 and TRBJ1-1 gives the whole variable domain NAGVMQNPRHLVRRRGQEARLRCSPMKGHSHVYWYRQLPEEGLKFMVYLQKENIIDESGMPKERFSAEFPKEGPSILRIQQVVRGDSAAYFCASSPLREGLNTEAFFGQGTRLTVV.

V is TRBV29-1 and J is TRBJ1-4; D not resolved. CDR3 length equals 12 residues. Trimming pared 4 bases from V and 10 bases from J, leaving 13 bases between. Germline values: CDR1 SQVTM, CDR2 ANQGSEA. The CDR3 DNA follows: TGCAGCGTTGGAGCCCCCCGGGGAAAACTGTTTTTT. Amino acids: CSVGAPRGKLFF. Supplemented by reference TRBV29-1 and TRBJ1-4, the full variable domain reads SAVISQKPSRDICQRGTSLTIQCQVDSQVTMMFWYRQQPGQSLTLIATANQGSEATYESGFVIDKFPISRPNLTFSTLTVSNMSPEDSSIYLCSVGAPRGKLFFGSGTQLSVL.

The CDR3 DNA reads as TGTGCCAGTAGCACGGGACAGGGTCGTCAAGAGACCCAGTACTTC. Translation: CASSTGQGRQETQYF. The chain is built from TRBV19 and TRBJ2-5; TRBD1 aligns across 9 bases. The CDR3 runs to 15 residues. CDR1 is LNHDA, CDR2 SQIVND, per germline (reference sequence). V dropped 6 bases and J dropped 2; count of bases not matched to a gene: 7.

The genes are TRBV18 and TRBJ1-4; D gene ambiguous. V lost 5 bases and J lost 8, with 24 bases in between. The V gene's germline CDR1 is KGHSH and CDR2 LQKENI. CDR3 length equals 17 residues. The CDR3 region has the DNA TGTGCCAGCTCAAACCACCGGGAAAGGGTTATAAGAGAAAAACTGTTTTTT. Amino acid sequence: CASSNHRERVIREKLFF. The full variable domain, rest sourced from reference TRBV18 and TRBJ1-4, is NAGVMQNPRHLVRRRGQEARLRCSPMKGHSHVYWYRQLPEEGLKFMVYLQKENIIDESGMPKERFSAEFPKEGPSILRIQQVVRGDSAAYFCASSNHRERVIREKLFFGSGTQLSVL.

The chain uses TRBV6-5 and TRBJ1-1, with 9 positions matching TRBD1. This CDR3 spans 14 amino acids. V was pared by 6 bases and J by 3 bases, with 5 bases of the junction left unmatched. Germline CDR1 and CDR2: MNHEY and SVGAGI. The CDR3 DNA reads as TGTGCCAGCAGGCCTACAGGGGGCTACACTGAAGCTTTCTTT. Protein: CASRPTGGYTEAFF.

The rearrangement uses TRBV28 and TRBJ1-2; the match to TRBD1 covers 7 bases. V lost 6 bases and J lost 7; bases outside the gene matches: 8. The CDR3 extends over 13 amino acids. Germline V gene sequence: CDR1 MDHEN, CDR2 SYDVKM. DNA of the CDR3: TGTGCCAGCAGCTTACCAGGGGGTTCTGGCTACACCTTC. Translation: CASSLPGGSGYTF.

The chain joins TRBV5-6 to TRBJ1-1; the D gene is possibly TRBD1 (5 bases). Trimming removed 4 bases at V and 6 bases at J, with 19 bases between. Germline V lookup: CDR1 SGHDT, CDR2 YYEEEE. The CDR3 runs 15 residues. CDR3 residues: CASSGPGRREAEAFF. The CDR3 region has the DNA TGTGCCAGCAGCGGCCCGGGACGACGGGAGGCTGAAGCTTTCTTT.

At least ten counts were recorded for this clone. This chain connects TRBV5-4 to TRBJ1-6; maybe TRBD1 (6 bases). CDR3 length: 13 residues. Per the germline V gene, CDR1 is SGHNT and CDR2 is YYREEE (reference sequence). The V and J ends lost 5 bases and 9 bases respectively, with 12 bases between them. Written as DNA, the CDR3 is TGTGCCAGCAGACAGGGAGTCTCTTCACCCCTCCACTTT. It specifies CASRQGVSSPLHF.

The DNA for the CDR3 is TGTGCCAGCAGCTTTGAGGTATCCTACGAGCAGTACTTC. Translating gives CASSFEVSYEQYF. This chain connects TRBV11-2 to TRBJ2-7; no clear D gene. The V gene lost 3 bases and the J gene lost 1 base, with 7 bases spanning the gap. CDR3 size: 13 residues. CDR1 and CDR2 from the germline V gene are SGHAT and FQNNGV.

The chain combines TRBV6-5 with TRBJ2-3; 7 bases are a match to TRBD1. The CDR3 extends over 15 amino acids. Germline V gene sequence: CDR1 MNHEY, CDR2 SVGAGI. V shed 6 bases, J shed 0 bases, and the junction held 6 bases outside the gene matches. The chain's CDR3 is CASSDREFSTDTQYF. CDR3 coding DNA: TGTGCCAGCAGCGACAGGGAGTTTAGCACAGATACGCAGTATTTT.

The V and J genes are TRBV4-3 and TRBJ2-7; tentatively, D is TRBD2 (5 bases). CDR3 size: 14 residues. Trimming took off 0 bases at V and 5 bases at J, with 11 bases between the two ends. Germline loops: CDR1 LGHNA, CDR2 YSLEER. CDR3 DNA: TGCGCCAGCAGCCAAGATCCTAATAGCGACGAGCAGTACTTC. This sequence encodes CASSQDPNSDEQYF.

CDR3 sequence reads: CASSPKAAGGSETQYF. The DNA of the CDR3 is TGTGCCAGCAGTCCAAAGGCAGCGGGAGGCTCGGAGACCCAGTACTTC. The genes are TRBV27 and TRBJ2-5, with 9 nucleotides matching TRBD2. CDR1 is MNHEY and CDR2 is SMNVEV in the germline V gene (reference sequence). V dropped 5 bases and J dropped 5; count of bases not matched to a gene: 12. This CDR3 comprises 16 residues.

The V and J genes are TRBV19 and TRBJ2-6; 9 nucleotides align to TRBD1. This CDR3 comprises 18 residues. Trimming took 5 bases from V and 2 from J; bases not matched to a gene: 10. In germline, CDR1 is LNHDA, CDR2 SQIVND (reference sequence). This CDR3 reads CASSPAGQGLAGANVLTF. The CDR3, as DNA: TGTGCCAGTAGTCCCGCGGGACAGGGCCTAGCTGGGGCCAACGTCCTGACTTTC. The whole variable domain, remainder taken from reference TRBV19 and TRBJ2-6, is DGGITQSPKYLFRKEGQNVTLSCEQNLNHDAMYWYRQDPGQGLRLIYYSQIVNDFQKGDIAEGYSVSREKKESFPLTVTSAQKNPTAFYLCASSPAGQGLAGANVLTFGAGSRLTVL.

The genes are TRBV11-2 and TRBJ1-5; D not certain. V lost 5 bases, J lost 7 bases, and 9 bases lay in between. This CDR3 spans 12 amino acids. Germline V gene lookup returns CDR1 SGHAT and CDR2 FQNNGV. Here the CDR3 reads CASSDGGQPQHF. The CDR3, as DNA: TGTGCCAGCAGCGACGGAGGGCAGCCCCAGCATTTT.

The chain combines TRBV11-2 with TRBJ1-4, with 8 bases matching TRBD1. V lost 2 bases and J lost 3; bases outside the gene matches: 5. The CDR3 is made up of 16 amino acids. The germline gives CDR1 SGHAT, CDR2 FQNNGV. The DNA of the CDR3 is TGTGCCAGCAGCTTAACTACAGGGGGAGCTAATGAAAAACTGTTTTTT. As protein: CASSLTTGGANEKLFF.

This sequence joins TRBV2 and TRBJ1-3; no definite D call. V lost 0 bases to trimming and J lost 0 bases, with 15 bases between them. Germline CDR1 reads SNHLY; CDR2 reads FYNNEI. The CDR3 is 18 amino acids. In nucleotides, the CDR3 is TGTGCCAGCAGTGAAGCCCGGTTAATATACAGCTCTGGAAACACCATATATTTT. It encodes CASSEARLIYSSGNTIYF.